Presented here are 13 T cell receptor beta chains from one specimen sequenced in a study of cytomegalovirus exposure and HLA in healthy donors (dated by TCRdb to the late 2010s). The library was made by the immunoSEQ multiplex PCR assay. A mixture of 60 forward primers for TCR Vbeta segments and 13 reverse primers for TCR Jbeta segments was used in the multiplex PCR. TCRdb obtained this table from immuneACCESS and retained in-frame rearrangements with V and J assigned. These tables miss some clones; where compared with another copy, unresolved V genes account for less than half of the shortfall, and the remainder is unexplained. Across this sample there are 130,000 to 150,000 clones, with over 75% seen only once. The ten largest clonotypes hold 0.5% to 0.85% of the sample. Sequenced input: PBMCs. The source is a male donor in good health and CMV-seronegative.

This clone came up a few times. This chain joins TRBV28 and TRBJ2-1, with 7 bases that match TRBD2. Germline V CDR1 and CDR2: MDHEN, SYDVKM. The CDR3 spans 16 residues. V shed 1 base, J shed 5 bases, and the junction held 8 bases outside the gene matches. The CDR3 loop reads CASSLSGRAVDNEQFF. In nucleotides, the CDR3 is TGTGCCAGCAGTTTATCGGGGAGGGCCGTCGACAATGAGCAGTTCTTC.

V and J are TRBV5-1 and TRBJ1-2; D not resolved. Per the germline V gene, CDR1 is SGHRS and CDR2 is YFSETQ. Trimming removed 4 bases at V and 4 bases at J, with 14 bases between. The CDR3 is 14 residues long. The CDR3 nucleotides read TGCGCCAGCAGCCCCGGCGGGAAAACCTATGGCTACACCTTC. Residues: CASSPGGKTYGYTF.

CDR3 protein: CATGTGDDWASYGYTF. CDR3 nucleotide sequence: TGTGCCACCGGGACAGGGGACGATTGGGCTAGCTATGGCTACACCTTC. The gene calls are TRBV10-3 and TRBJ1-2, with 10 nucleotides matching TRBD1. The CDR3 length is 16 residues. V was clipped by 10 bases and J by 4 bases; unmatched bases: 15. Germline CDR1 ENHRY, CDR2 SYGVKD.

Comments on this clone: Other DNA sequences in this specimen translate into the identical CDR3. This chain joins TRBV7-2 and TRBJ1-1, with D unclear. V gave up 2 bases and J gave up 1 base, with 5 bases separating them. Germline CDR1 is SGHTA and CDR2 is FQGNSA. This CDR3 spans 13 amino acids. In DNA, the CDR3 is TGTGCCAGCAGCTTAACGGGGAACACTGAAGCTTTCTTT. It specifies CASSLTGNTEAFF.

V and J are TRBV5-1 and TRBJ2-7, with 8 bases lining up with TRBD1. The CDR3 runs to 16 residues. Per the germline V gene, CDR1 is SGHRS and CDR2 is YFSETQ. With 1 base clipped from V and 0 bases from J, the junction kept 6 bases outside the gene matches. The CDR3 is CASSLSPGQDSYEQYF. For the CDR3, the DNA is TGCGCCAGCAGCTTGTCCCCGGGACAGGACTCCTACGAGCAGTACTTC.

The table lists this clone with a few counts. The chain carries TRBV27 and TRBJ2-2; 11 positions agree with TRBD2. J lost 2 bases, V lost 2 bases, and 16 bases had no gene match. The CDR3 covers 21 residues. The germline V gene encodes CDR1 MNHEY and CDR2 SMNVEV (reference sequence). Written as DNA, the CDR3 is TGTGCCAGCAGTTTACGACCCCCGGGACTAGCGGCAGGTATCAACACCGGGGAGCTGTTTTTT. It encodes CASSLRPPGLAAGINTGELFF.

This clone was observed a single time. This chain links TRBV7-8 with TRBJ2-7, with D perhaps matching TRBD2 (6 bases). The V end was cut by 0 bases, the J end by 3 bases, with 15 bases between. The CDR3 is 16 amino acids. Per germline, CDR1 SGHVS and CDR2 FQNEAQ. In DNA form, the CDR3 reads TGTGCCAGCAGCTTAGCGCGGAGGGCCTTTGACTACGAGCAGTACTTC. Residues: CASSLARRAFDYEQYF.

V is TRBV21-1 and J is TRBJ1-1; the DNA was not compared with TRBD1, the D call given in the table. TRBV21-1 is given as a pseudogene. This CDR3 is 16 amino acids long. CDR3 sequence: CASSNKRGQKNTEAFF. The CDR3 coding sequence is TGTGCCAGCAGCAATAAGAGGGGACAGAAGAACACTGAAGCTTTCTTT.

The genes are TRBV5-1 and TRBJ1-1; tentative D call: TRBD1 (6 bases). Trimming cost V 3 bases and J 6 bases, with 12 bases left between them. Germline-derived CDR1 and CDR2 are SGHRS and YFSETQ. The CDR3 consists of 13 residues. CDR3 in amino acids: CASSWGGASEAFF. Here the CDR3 DNA reads TGCGCCAGCAGCTGGGGGGGGGCTTCTGAAGCTTTCTTT.

The V and J genes are TRBV19 and TRBJ1-2; D is unresolved. Per germline, CDR1 LNHDA and CDR2 SQIVND (reference sequence). The CDR3 covers 14 residues. V was pared by 0 bases and J by 4 bases, with 9 bases between. The CDR3 protein is CASSIDSGGYGYTF. DNA for the CDR3: TGTGCCAGTAGTATAGACTCTGGCGGCTATGGCTACACCTTC.

The rearrangement uses TRBV28 and TRBJ1-5; 7 bases fit TRBD1. This CDR3 spans 20 amino acids. Germline trimming cut 5 bases from V and 2 bases from J; bases unmatched to any gene: 21. Germline CDR1 is MDHEN and CDR2 is SYDVKM. The CDR3 DNA reads as TGTGCCAGCAGTATAACATTAATAGGGGGCGCGCAACGAGGCAATCAGCCCCAGCATTTT. As protein: CASSITLIGGAQRGNQPQHF.

This clone was observed a handful of times. The V and J genes are TRBV5-1 and TRBJ1-2; no firm D call. This CDR3 is built from 13 residues. Germline-derived CDR1 and CDR2 are SGHRS and YFSETQ. V was cut by 0 bases and J by 6 bases, with 9 bases left in between. DNA of the CDR3: TGCGCCAGCAGCTTGGCCGGGCGGGATGGCTACACCTTC. Amino acid sequence: CASSLAGRDGYTF.

CDR3 nucleotide sequence: TGTGCCAGCAGTCTGGGACAGGGAAGGGATGCCGAGACCCAGTACTTC. Its translation is CASSLGQGRDAETQYF. This chain links TRBV2 with TRBJ2-5; TRBD1 agrees at 9 bases. In germline, CDR1 is SNHLY, CDR2 FYNNEI. The CDR3 spans 16 residues. The J segment lost 5 bases and the V segment lost 5 bases, leaving 12 bases of the junction unmatched.